The 13 T cell receptor beta chains below come from one sample, sequenced in a study of technical replicates of blood from a handful of donors (dated by TCRdb to the late 2010s). Receptor libraries were prepared by the immunoSEQ multiplex PCR assay. Not all clones reach the TCRdb copy of this immuneACCESS table, which keeps in-frame sequences only. Checked studies attribute under half of the gap to unresolved V genes and leave the rest unexplained. This sample holds tens of thousands of clones; over 75% were observed only once. Clones ranked in the top ten supply 0.25% of the sample. Sequencing input: T cells isolated from PBMCs. All receptors come from a human donor in good health.

The chain combines TRBV7-2 with TRBJ2-5, with 12 bases fitting TRBD2. With 5 bases clipped from V and 9 bases from J, the junction kept 7 bases outside the gene matches. The germline V gene has CDR1 SGHTA and CDR2 FQGNSA. The CDR3 extends over 14 amino acids. Here the CDR3 DNA reads TGTGCCAGCAGCAAGGGACTAGCGGGCTCGCCCCAGTACTTC. Residues: CASSKGLAGSPQYF.

This clone appeared a single time. DNA of the CDR3: TGTGCCAGTAGTATCCGGGACATGAGCAATCAGCCCCAGCATTTT. This gives the protein CASSIRDMSNQPQHF. This rearrangement joins TRBV19 to TRBJ1-5; maybe TRBD1 (6 bases). Germline loops: CDR1 LNHDA, CDR2 SQIVND (reference sequence). The V gene lost 3 bases and the J gene lost 1 base, with 10 bases spanning the gap. CDR3 length: 15 residues.

This chain links TRBV6-5 with TRBJ1-2, with D uncertain. V lost 0 bases to trimming and J lost 8 bases, with 10 bases between them. This CDR3 contains 13 residues. Germline V CDR1 and CDR2: MNHEY, SVGAGI. The CDR3 sequence: CASSYSIERGYTF. CDR3 coding DNA: TGTGCCAGCAGTTACTCGATTGAGCGAGGCTACACCTTC.

This clone was recorded once. The V and J genes are TRBV6-6 and TRBJ1-1; D possibly corresponds to TRBD1 (6 bases). The ends were cut back, 4 bases at V and 8 bases at J, with 14 bases in the middle. This CDR3 is built from 13 residues. Germline CDR1 is MNHNY and CDR2 is SVGAGI (reference sequence). The CDR3 loop reads CASSSSGGQEAFF. Written as DNA, the CDR3 is TGTGCCAGCAGTTCATCCGGTGGACAGGAAGCTTTCTTT.

The chain has TRBV6-6 and TRBJ2-1, with TRBD1 matching over 8 bases. The CDR3 has 13 amino acids. Germline V CDR1 and CDR2: MNHNY, SVGAGI (reference sequence). V lost 7 bases and J lost 2; bases outside the gene matches: 1. The CDR3 DNA reads TGTGCCAGCAAGACAGGGGCCTACAATGAGCAGTTCTTC. It codes for CASKTGAYNEQFF.

V is TRBV2 and J is TRBJ2-3, with 10 bases that match TRBD2. The CDR3 consists of 15 residues. CDR1 SNHLY and CDR2 FYNNEI come from the germline V gene. V lost 9 bases, J lost 2 bases, and 8 bases stayed unmatched. The CDR3 sequence: CASFIAGGFTDTQYF. The DNA for the CDR3 is TGTGCCAGTTTCATAGCGGGGGGTTTCACAGATACGCAGTATTTT.

A single count supports this clone. The genes are TRBV28 and TRBJ1-3; the D gene is possibly TRBD1 (5 bases). The CDR3 totals 12 residues. CDR1 is MDHEN and CDR2 is SYDVKM in the germline V gene. V lost 8 bases to trimming and J lost 5 bases, with 10 bases between them. The CDR3 DNA follows: TGTGCCAGCGGATACAGGAGAAACACCATATATTTT. Amino acid sequence: CASGYRRNTIYF.

The rearrangement joins TRBV4-2 to TRBJ2-3; 11 bases match TRBD2. This CDR3 is 20 amino acids long. With V trimmed by 0 bases and J by 0 bases, 11 bases remained unmatched. CDR1 and CDR2 (germline): LGHNA, YNFKEQ. CDR3 sequence: CASSQDRNLAGGTSTDTQYF. The CDR3 DNA sequence: TGTGCCAGCAGCCAAGATAGAAACCTAGCGGGGGGTACTAGCACAGATACGCAGTATTTT.

Here the CDR3 DNA reads TGTGCCAGCAGTGCGCCTAATAACGTTTTCTCCTACAATGAGCAGTTCTTC. Translating gives CASSAPNNVFSYNEQFF. This chain joins TRBV2 and TRBJ2-1, with D unclear. The CDR3 has 17 amino acids. V was clipped by 4 bases and J by 0 bases, with 16 bases between them. Germline CDR1 reads SNHLY; CDR2 reads FYNNEI.

The genes are TRBV11-2 and TRBJ1-1, with TRBD1 matching over 8 bases. V was pared by 1 base and J by 7 bases, with 14 bases of the junction left unmatched. The germline gives CDR1 SGHAT, CDR2 FQNNGV. This CDR3 is built from 17 residues. The CDR3 loop is CASSLVVRDRTPDEAFF. The CDR3 nucleotides read TGTGCCAGCAGCTTAGTGGTACGGGACAGGACACCAGATGAAGCTTTCTTT. Variable domain in full (rest from reference TRBV11-2 and TRBJ1-1): EAGVAQSPRYKIIEKRQSVAFWCNPISGHATLYWYQQILGQGPKLLIQFQNNGVVDDSQLPKDRFSAERLKGVDSTLKIQPAKLEDSAVYLCASSLVVRDRTPDEAFFGQGTRLTVV.

The gene calls are TRBV21-1 and TRBJ1-1. TRBV21-1 is reported as a pseudogene. The CDR3 contains 15 residues. The CDR3 reads CASSHMRAEDTEAFF. The CDR3 DNA sequence: TGTGCCAGCAGCCACATGCGGGCCGAGGACACTGAAGCTTTCTTT.

V and J are TRBV28 and TRBJ1-2; the D gene is possibly TRBD1 (5 bases). This CDR3 has 14 residues. CDR1 and CDR2 (germline): MDHEN, SYDVKM. Trimming removed 6 bases at V and 4 bases at J, with 15 bases between. The CDR3, as DNA: TGTGCCAGCAGCAATAGACGACAGCCCTATGGCTACACCTTC. It encodes CASSNRRQPYGYTF.

This chain uses TRBV6-6 with TRBJ1-5; no definite D call. Germline-derived CDR1 and CDR2 are MNHNY and SVGAGI (reference sequence). Trimming pared 0 bases from V and 6 bases from J, leaving 9 bases between. CDR3 size: 14 residues. CDR3 in DNA: TGTGCCAGCAGTTACTCGAGTCGATTTCAGCCCCAGCATTTT. It codes for CASSYSSRFQPQHF.